This T cell receptor beta chain was documented in a study of spatial heterogeneity in lung cancer (dated by TCRdb to about 2019). Notes on the research overall: More beta-chain than alpha-chain transcripts were consistently detected, likely reflecting higher beta-chain transcript abundance. In the raw uncorrected reads, each unique combination of TCR and UMI appeared more than ten times on average. In non-small cell lung cancer, the study made a quantitative comparison of TCR alpha and beta repertoires among multiple tumor regions, matched nontumor lung and blood. Nonsynonymous mutation counts, determined by whole-exome sequencing of tumor tissue, were related to features of the TCR repertoire. Both alpha and beta chains were TCR-sequenced in 220 or so tumor regions, under 80 matched nontumor lung samples and around 54 PBMC samples obtained at surgery.

The time point label here, explained by the study, means: sample taken at primary tumor resection. The donors were 60 to 80 patients from the lung TRACERx cohort who had early-stage, untreated non-small cell lung cancer. TCR sequencing used whole RNA extracted from tumor and nontumor lung tissue, or from cryopreserved PBMC samples, without cell sorting. Only patients with enough RNA available from two or more tumor regions were chosen for TCR sequencing. This clonotype showed up just a few times. Its antigen target is currently unknown. No qualities accompany the bases; no much larger clone lies one base away. V has 3 bases trimmed and J has 6 bases trimmed; junction bases matching no gene number 7. There are 15 amino acids in the CDR3, from cysteine to phenylalanine inclusive. Solely the CDR3 DNA is kept, with 45 bases framed from the first base. Library preparation employed 5' RACE. TCRdb records NextSeq 500 as the sequencer. The TCR library protocol attached a unique molecular identifier to each TCR cDNA molecule to allow correction of PCR and sequencing errors. Under the source paper's analysis protocol: TCR identification, UMI-based error correction and CDR3 extraction were all carried out with Decombinator tools. TCRs above a frequency of 2 per 1,000, corresponding to the top 1% of the tumor frequency distribution, were defined as expanded. Rényi diversity was computed with the R vegan package after subsampling each repertoire 100 times to 5,000 TCRs. CDR3 similarity networks were built from amino acid triplet string-kernel similarity, with CDR3s being connected when pairwise similarity was above 0.82. TCRdb's own reprocessing of the public reads used fastp at Q25 and MiXCR and kept productive beta chains. Each entry is one CDR3 protein sequence, shown with its most common DNA and genes. The V and J calls shown here were made by TCRdb, not taken from the authors' results. A total of some 11,000 distinct CDR3 sequences appear in this sample, around 6.3% of them only once. The ten largest clones capture 25% to 35% of the sample.

General conclusions and limits of the study: Confirming at a functional level the hypothesis that regional TCRs recognize regional mutations was considered to require additional single-cell paired TCR alpha and beta sequencing. Ubiquitous expanded tumor TCRs were found in blood more often at tumor resection than at routine follow-up.

The receptor comes from a male donor with early-stage non-small cell lung cancer. This specimen consisted of PBMCs, obtained at surgery. The rearranged segments are TRBV12-3 or TRBV12-4 and TRBJ1-5; a stretch of 8 junction bases matches TRBD1. The CDR3 reads CASSLGRGRLQPQHF. The nucleotides read TGTGCCAGCAGTTTGGGCAGGGGGCGCCTTCAGCCCCAGCATTTT.